Below, one T cell receptor beta chain is given with its context. Its antigen is unknown. The data derive from a study of cytomegalovirus exposure and HLA in healthy donors. This CDR3 comprises 15 residues. The V gene end was trimmed by 4 bases and the J gene end by 2 bases; junction bases not matched to a gene: 5. Looked up from germline, CDR1 is KGHSH and CDR2 is LQKENI. PCR primers comprised 60 Vbeta and 13 Jbeta primers. TCRdb keeps only in-frame clones here, not all; method: immunoSEQ multiplex PCR. The profile shows around 200,000 clones, 85% of them singletons. Study conclusions and caveats: Later analysis associated a missense DCLRE1C variant with TCR beta V- and J-gene trimming.

The rearrangement links TRBV18 to TRBJ1-5; 7 bases agree with TRBD1. Sequenced: PBMCs. The TCR comes from a woman aged 50 to 60 in good health and CMV-seronegative. CDR3 in DNA: TGTGCCAGCTCACAAGGGGGCACGGGCAATCAGCCCCAGCATTTT. Translated: CASSQGGTGNQPQHF. The variable domain in full, with the rest retrieved from reference TRBV18 and TRBJ1-5, is NAGVMQNPRHLVRRRGQEARLRCSPMKGHSHVYWYRQLPEEGLKFMVYLQKENIIDESGMPKERFSAEFPKEGPSILRIQQVVRGDSAAYFCASSQGGTGNQPQHFGDGTRLSIL.